One and the same sample provided the 18 T cell receptor beta chains below, sequenced in a study of blood T cells in healthy people across ages. A second PCR, run for roughly 6 to 11 cycles, used a sample-barcoded 5' primer plus a J-beta primer mix. From the 5' RACE reads, TCRdb called clonotypes with MiXCR, one entry per CDR3 protein. The sample comprises about 800,000 distinct CDR3 sequences, approximately 25% of which are singletons, and 3% to 4% rests with the top ten. Separately, the same data were catalogued under a study of T cells of mothers and their children.

Source material: blood. Every receptor here comes from a boy between 10 and 17 years old in good health.

The gene calls are TRBV2 and TRBJ2-5; no clear D gene. Trimming stripped 3 bases from V and 4 bases from J, with 9 bases between. The CDR3 runs to 13 residues. Germline CDR1 and CDR2: SNHLY and FYNNEI. The CDR3 is CASSEVRLETQYF. The CDR3 DNA reads TGTGCCAGCAGTGAGGTCCGTCTAGAGACCCAGTACTTC.

At least ten counts were recorded for this clonotype. The chain uses TRBV27 and TRBJ2-3, with 7 bases fitting TRBD1. The CDR3 is 13 residues long. Looked up from germline, CDR1 is MNHEY and CDR2 is SMNVEV (reference sequence). The J segment lost 3 bases and the V segment lost 4 bases, leaving 1 base of the junction unmatched. The CDR3 DNA reads TGTGCCAGCAGTTCCAGGGGGACAGATACGCAGTATTTT. Residues: CASSSRGTDTQYF.

The rearrangement links TRBV25-1 to TRBJ2-3, with TRBD1 as a possible D gene (5 bases). There are 14 residues in the CDR3. V was trimmed by 5 bases and J by 2 bases, leaving 11 bases between them. Germline values: CDR1 MGHDK, CDR2 SYGVNS. The CDR3 region is CASSLGEVTDTQYF. The CDR3 nucleotides read TGTGCCAGCAGTTTAGGGGAAGTCACAGATACGCAGTATTTT.

The genes are TRBV14 and TRBJ2-7; either TRBD1 or TRBD2 may fit D (5 bases each). Germline CDR1 reads SGHDN; CDR2 reads FVKESK. The CDR3 length is 16 residues. Trimming cost V 0 bases and J 3 bases, with 15 bases left between them. CDR3 DNA sequence: TGTGCCAGCAGCCAAGATGACGGGCAGGGAGTCTACGAGCAGTACTTC. Protein sequence: CASSQDDGQGVYEQYF.

The rearrangement joins TRBV6-1 to TRBJ1-5; D is perhaps TRBD1 (6 bases). The germline gives CDR1 MNHNS, CDR2 SASEGT. V was clipped by 6 bases and J by 0 bases, with 18 bases between them. The CDR3 consists of 17 residues. CDR3 protein: CASRSGTKRYSNQPQHF. The CDR3 coding sequence is TGTGCCAGCAGGAGCGGGACAAAAAGATATAGCAATCAGCCCCAGCATTTT.

In its sample, this clonotype was seen a few times. The chain links TRBV9 to TRBJ1-5; D is unclear. CDR3 length: 15 amino acids. Germline V CDR1 and CDR2: SGDLS, YYNGEE. V lost 0 bases to trimming and J lost 3 bases, with 10 bases between them. The CDR3 loop is CASSVGGGPNQPQHF. The CDR3, as DNA: TGTGCCAGCAGCGTAGGTGGCGGACCCAATCAGCCCCAGCATTTT.

V gene TRBV20-1 combines with J gene TRBJ1-3; D remains ambiguous. Trimming shortened V by 1 base and J by 3 bases, and 13 bases separated the two germline ends. CDR1 and CDR2 (germline): DFQATT, SNEGSKA (reference sequence). The CDR3 is 15 residues long. CDR3: CSARGGGRGGNTIYF. The CDR3 nucleotides read TGCAGTGCTAGAGGGGGAGGACGCGGTGGAAACACCATATATTTT.

The V call is TRBV29-1, the J call TRBJ2-5; D ambiguous. V was clipped by 8 bases and J by 2 bases, with 12 bases between them. The CDR3 sequence is 12 residues long. Looked up from germline, CDR1 is SQVTM and CDR2 is ANQGSEA. The CDR3: CSINSKQETQYF. DNA of the CDR3: TGCAGCATTAACTCGAAGCAAGAGACCCAGTACTTC.

To note about this clonotype: An end of the junction does not agree with germline; a read error may underlie this. The chain couples TRBV5-1 to TRBJ2-7; TRBD1 aligns across 9 bases. From germline, CDR1 is SGHRS and CDR2 YFSETQ. This CDR3 comprises 13 residues. CDR3 amino acids: CTSRRQGVDEQYF. CDR3 bases: TGCACCAGCAGGCGACAGGGGGTCGACGAGCAGTACTTC.

This clonotype was picked up a small number of times. The CDR3 loop reads CASSKIGTGGNQPQHF. For the CDR3, the DNA is TGTGCCAGCAGCAAAATCGGGACAGGGGGCAATCAGCCCCAGCATTTT. The J gene is TRBJ1-5, the V gene TRBV21-1; the listed D gene, TRBD1, was not tested against the DNA. TRBV21-1 represents a pseudogene. CDR3 length: 16 amino acids.

This clonotype was seen a handful of times. The chain recombines TRBV4-3 with TRBJ2-5, with 8 bases identical to TRBD2. The J call is uncertain, as TRBJ2-1 better fits the DNA end. Germline CDR1 is LGHNA and CDR2 is YSLEER. The CDR3 extends over 17 amino acids. Here the CDR3 DNA reads TGCGCCAGCAGCCAAACGTACGAGCGGGAGCTTCAGGATGAGCAGTTCTTC. It encodes CASSQTYERELQDEQFF.

V and J are TRBV6-5 and TRBJ1-1; D may be TRBD1 (6 bases). Trimming removed 5 bases at V and 2 bases at J, with 12 bases between. The CDR3 totals 14 residues. CDR1 is MNHEY, CDR2 SVGAGI, per germline. CDR3 region: CASSPHRVNTEAFF. The CDR3 nucleotides are TGTGCCAGCAGTCCTCACAGGGTTAACACTGAAGCTTTCTTT.

In its sample, this clonotype was seen a few times. One junction end does not reproduce the germline sequence, and a read error may be involved. The genes are TRBV14 and TRBJ2-4; D is tentatively TRBD1 or TRBD2 (5 bases each). The CDR3 is made up of 15 amino acids. Per germline, CDR1 SGHDN and CDR2 FVKESK. CDR3 nucleotide sequence: TGTACCAGCAGCCTCATGGGGGTCGTTCCAAACATTCAGTACTTC. Amino acid sequence: CTSSLMGVVPNIQYF.

The table lists this clonotype with a count of one. The rearrangement links TRBV14 to TRBJ2-5, with 12 bases matching TRBD2. Germline-derived CDR1 and CDR2 are SGHDN and FVKESK. The CDR3 length is 16 residues. The junction had 8 bases not matched to a gene; V was cut back by 5 bases and J by 4 bases. The CDR3 here is CASSNNRGLAGETQYF. The CDR3 DNA is TGTGCCAGCAGCAACAATAGGGGACTAGCGGGAGAGACCCAGTACTTC.

This chain links TRBV4-3 with TRBJ1-1; a weak D match, TRBD1 (6 bases). The ends were cut back, 3 bases at V and 1 base at J, with 12 bases in the middle. This CDR3 is 15 amino acids long. Germline CDR1 LGHNA, CDR2 YSLEER. CDR3 protein: CASSHGQGTNTEAFF. The CDR3 DNA follows: TGCGCCAGCAGCCATGGGCAGGGGACGAACACTGAAGCTTTCTTT.

The chain combines TRBV6-4 with TRBJ2-1, with 8 bases identical to TRBD2. There are 14 residues in the CDR3. V lost 9 bases and J lost 4; bases outside the gene matches: 8. Germline V gives CDR1 MRHNA, CDR2 SNTAGT. The CDR3 is CASRPGLDYNEQFF. The CDR3 nucleotides are TGTGCCAGTAGACCGGGACTAGATTACAATGAGCAGTTCTTC.

The chain links TRBV30 to TRBJ2-5, with a weak D call TRBD1 (5 bases). With 0 bases removed from V and 2 bases from J, the gap between germline ends came to 10 bases. This CDR3 has 14 residues. Germline V lookup: CDR1 GTSNPN, CDR2 SVGIG (reference sequence). This chain's CDR3 is CAWSVRGSQETQYF. The CDR3 DNA sequence: TGTGCCTGGAGTGTAAGGGGTAGTCAAGAGACCCAGTACTTC.

The chain is built from TRBV6-6 and TRBJ1-5, with 7 bases fitting TRBD1. CDR1 is MNHNY, CDR2 SVGAGI, per germline (reference sequence). The J segment lost 2 bases and the V segment lost 5 bases, leaving 9 bases of the junction unmatched. This CDR3 region has 16 residues. This CDR3 is CASSLGGTAGNQPQHF. The CDR3 DNA is TGTGCCAGCAGTCTGGGCGGGACAGCCGGCAATCAGCCCCAGCATTTT.